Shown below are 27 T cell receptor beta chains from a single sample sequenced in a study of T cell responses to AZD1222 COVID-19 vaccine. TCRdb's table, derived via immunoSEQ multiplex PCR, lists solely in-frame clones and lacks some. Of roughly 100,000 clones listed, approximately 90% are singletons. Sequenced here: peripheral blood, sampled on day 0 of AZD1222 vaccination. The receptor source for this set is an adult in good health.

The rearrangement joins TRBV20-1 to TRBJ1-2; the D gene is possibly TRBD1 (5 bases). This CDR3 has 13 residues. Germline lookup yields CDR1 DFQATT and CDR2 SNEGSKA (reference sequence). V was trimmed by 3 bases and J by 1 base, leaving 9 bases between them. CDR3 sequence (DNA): TGCAGTGCTAGTCGGGACTTTAACTATGGCTACACCTTC. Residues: CSASRDFNYGYTF.

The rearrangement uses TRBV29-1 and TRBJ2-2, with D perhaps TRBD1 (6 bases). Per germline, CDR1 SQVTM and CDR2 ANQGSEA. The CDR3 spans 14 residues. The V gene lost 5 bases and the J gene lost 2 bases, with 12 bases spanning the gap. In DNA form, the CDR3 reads TGCAGCGTTCCCAGGGGCGGTAACACCGGGGAGCTGTTTTTT. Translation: CSVPRGGNTGELFF.

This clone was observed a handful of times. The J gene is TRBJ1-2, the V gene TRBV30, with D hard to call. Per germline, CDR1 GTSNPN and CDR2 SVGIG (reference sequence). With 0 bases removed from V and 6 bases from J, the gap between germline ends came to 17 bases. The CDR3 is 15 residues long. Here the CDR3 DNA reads TGTGCCTGGAGTGTATTGTATGGGGAAAGAGATGGCTACACCTTC. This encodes CAWSVLYGERDGYTF.

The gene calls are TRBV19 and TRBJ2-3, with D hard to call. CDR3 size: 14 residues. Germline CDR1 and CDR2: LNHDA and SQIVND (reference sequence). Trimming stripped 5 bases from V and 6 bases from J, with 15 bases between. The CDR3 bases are TGTGCCAGTAGTTCTCTTTCGGGCCCCGATACGCAGTATTTT. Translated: CASSSLSGPDTQYF.

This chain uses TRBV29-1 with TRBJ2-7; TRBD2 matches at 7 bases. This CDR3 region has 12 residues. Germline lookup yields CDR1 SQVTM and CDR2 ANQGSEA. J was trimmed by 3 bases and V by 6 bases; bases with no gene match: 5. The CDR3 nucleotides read TGCAGCGTAGCGGGAATCTTCTACGAGCAGTACTTC. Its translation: CSVAGIFYEQYF.

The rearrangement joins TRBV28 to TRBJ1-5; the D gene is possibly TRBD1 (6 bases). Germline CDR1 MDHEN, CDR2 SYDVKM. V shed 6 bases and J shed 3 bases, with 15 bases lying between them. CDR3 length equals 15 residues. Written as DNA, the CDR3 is TGTGCCAGCAGGACCGGAGGGGGAAACAATCAGCCCCAGCATTTT. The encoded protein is CASRTGGGNNQPQHF. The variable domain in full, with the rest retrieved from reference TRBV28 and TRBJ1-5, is DVKVTQSSRYLVKRTGEKVFLECVQDMDHENMFWYRQDPGLGLRLIYFSYDVKMKEKGDIPEGYSVSREKKERFSLILESASTNQTSMYLCASRTGGGNNQPQHFGDGTRLSIL.

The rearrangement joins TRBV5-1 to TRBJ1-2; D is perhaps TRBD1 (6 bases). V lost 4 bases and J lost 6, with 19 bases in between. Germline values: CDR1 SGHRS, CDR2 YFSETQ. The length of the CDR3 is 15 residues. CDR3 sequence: CASSPGLNRVDGYTF. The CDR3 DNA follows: TGCGCCAGCAGCCCGGGGTTAAACAGGGTGGATGGCTACACCTTC. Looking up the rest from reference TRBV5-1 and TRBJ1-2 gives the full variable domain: KAGVTQTPRYLIKTRGQQVTLSCSPISGHRSVSWYQQTPGQGLQFLFEYFSETQRNKGNFPGRFSGRQFSNSRSEMNVSTLELGDSALYLCASSPGLNRVDGYTFGSGTRLTVV.

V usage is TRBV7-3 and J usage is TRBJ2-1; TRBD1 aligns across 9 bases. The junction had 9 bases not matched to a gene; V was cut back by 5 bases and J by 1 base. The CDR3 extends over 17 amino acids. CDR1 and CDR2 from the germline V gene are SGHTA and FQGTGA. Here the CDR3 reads CASSRPETGGSYNEQFF. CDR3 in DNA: TGTGCCAGCAGCCGCCCTGAGACAGGGGGTTCCTACAATGAGCAGTTCTTC.

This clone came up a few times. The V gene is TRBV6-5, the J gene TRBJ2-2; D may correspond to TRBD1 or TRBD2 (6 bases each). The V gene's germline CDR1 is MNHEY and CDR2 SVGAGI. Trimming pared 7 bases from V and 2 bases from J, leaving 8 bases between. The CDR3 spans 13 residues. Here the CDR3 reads CASTGGNTGELFF. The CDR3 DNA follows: TGTGCCAGCACCGGGGGCAACACCGGGGAGCTGTTTTTT.

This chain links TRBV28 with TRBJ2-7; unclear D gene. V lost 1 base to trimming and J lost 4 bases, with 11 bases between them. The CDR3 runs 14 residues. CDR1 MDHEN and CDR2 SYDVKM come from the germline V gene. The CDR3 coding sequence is TGTGCCAGCAGTTTATCCCCAGCCGGGTACGAGCAGTACTTC. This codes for CASSLSPAGYEQYF. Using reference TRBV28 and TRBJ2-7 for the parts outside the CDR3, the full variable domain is DVKVTQSSRYLVKRTGEKVFLECVQDMDHENMFWYRQDPGLGLRLIYFSYDVKMKEKGDIPEGYSVSREKKERFSLILESASTNQTSMYLCASSLSPAGYEQYFGPGTRLTVT.

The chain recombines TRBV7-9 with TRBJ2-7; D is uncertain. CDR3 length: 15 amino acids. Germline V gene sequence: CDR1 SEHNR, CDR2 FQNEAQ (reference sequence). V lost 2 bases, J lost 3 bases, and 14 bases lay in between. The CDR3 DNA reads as TGTGCCAGCAGCTTAAAAATCGGCAGCAACTACGAGCAGTACTTC. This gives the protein CASSLKIGSNYEQYF.

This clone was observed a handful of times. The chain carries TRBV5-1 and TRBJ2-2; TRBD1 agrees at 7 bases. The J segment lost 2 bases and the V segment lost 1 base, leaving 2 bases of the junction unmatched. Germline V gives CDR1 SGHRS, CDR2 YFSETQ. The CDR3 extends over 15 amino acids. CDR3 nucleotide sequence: TGCGCCAGCAGCTTGCGGGACAGTAACACCGGGGAGCTGTTTTTT. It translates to CASSLRDSNTGELFF.

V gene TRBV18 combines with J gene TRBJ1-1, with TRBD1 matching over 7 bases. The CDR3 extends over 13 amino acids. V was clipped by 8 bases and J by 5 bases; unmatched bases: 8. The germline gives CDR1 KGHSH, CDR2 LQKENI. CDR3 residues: CASGRDSNTEAFF. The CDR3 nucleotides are TGTGCCAGCGGAAGGGACAGCAATACTGAAGCTTTCTTT. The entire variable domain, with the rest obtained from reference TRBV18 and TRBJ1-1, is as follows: NAGVMQNPRHLVRRRGQEARLRCSPMKGHSHVYWYRQLPEEGLKFMVYLQKENIIDESGMPKERFSAEFPKEGPSILRIQQVVRGDSAAYFCASGRDSNTEAFFGQGTRLTVV.

The CDR3 loop is CASSKIWVSQPQHF. In DNA form, the CDR3 reads TGTGCCAGCAGCAAAATTTGGGTGTCCCAGCCCCAGCATTTT. The J gene is TRBJ1-5, the V gene TRBV21-1. TRBV21-1 constitutes a pseudogene. This CDR3 has 14 amino acids.

CDR3 bases: TGTGCCAGTAGTCCGCAGGGCTGGAACACCGGGGAGCTGTTTTTT. Translated: CASSPQGWNTGELFF. This chain connects TRBV19 to TRBJ2-2, with D maybe TRBD1 (5 bases). The germline V gene encodes CDR1 LNHDA and CDR2 SQIVND (reference sequence). Trimming removed 5 bases at V and 1 base at J, with 11 bases between. This CDR3 region has 15 residues.

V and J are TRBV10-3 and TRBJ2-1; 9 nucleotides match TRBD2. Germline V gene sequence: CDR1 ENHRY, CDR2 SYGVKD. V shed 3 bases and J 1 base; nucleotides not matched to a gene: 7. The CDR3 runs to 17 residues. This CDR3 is CAISDSGTSTSYNEQFF. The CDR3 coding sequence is TGTGCCATCAGTGACTCCGGGACTAGCACGTCCTACAATGAGCAGTTCTTC.

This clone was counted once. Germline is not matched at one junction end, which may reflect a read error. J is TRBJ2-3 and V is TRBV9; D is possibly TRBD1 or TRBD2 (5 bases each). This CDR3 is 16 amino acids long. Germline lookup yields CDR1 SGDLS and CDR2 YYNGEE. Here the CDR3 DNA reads TGTGCCAGCAGCGTAGAGTCTCATCGGGGCACGGATACGCAGTATTTT. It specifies CASSVESHRGTDTQYF.

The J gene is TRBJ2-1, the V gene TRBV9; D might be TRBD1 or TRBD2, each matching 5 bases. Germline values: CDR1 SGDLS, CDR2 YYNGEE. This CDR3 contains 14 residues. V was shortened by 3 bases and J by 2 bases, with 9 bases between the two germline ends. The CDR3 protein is CASSAPGPYNEQFF. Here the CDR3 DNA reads TGTGCCAGCAGCGCTCCGGGGCCCTACAATGAGCAGTTCTTC.

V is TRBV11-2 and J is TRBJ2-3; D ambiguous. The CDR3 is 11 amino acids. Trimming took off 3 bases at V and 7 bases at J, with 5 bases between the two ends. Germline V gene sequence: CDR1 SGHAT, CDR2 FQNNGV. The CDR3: CASSFTHTQYF. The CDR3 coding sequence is TGTGCCAGCAGCTTTACCCATACGCAGTATTTT.

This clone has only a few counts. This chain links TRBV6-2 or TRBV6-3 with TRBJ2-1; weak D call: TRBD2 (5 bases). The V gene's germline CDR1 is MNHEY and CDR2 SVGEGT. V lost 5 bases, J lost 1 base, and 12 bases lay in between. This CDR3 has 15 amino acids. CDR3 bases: TGTGCCAGCAGTGCGAGGGTAGGATCCTACAATGAGCAGTTCTTC. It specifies CASSARVGSYNEQFF.

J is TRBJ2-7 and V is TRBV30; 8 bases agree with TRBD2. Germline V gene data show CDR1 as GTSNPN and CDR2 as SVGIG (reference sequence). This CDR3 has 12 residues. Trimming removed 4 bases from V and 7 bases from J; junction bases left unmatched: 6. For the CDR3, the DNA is TGTGCCTGGAAGCGGGGGACGAGGGAGCAGTACTTC. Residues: CAWKRGTREQYF.

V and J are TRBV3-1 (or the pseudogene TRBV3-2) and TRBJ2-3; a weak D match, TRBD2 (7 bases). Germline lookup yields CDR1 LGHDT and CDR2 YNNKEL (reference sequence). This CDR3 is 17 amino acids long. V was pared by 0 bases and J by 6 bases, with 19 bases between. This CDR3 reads CASSQDRGGRPRDTQYF. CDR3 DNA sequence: TGTGCCAGCAGCCAAGATAGGGGGGGGAGACCCCGGGATACGCAGTATTTT.

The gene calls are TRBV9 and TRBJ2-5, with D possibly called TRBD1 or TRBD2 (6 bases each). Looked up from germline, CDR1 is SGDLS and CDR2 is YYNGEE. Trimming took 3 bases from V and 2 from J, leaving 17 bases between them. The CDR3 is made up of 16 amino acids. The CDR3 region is CASSEAPGGGQETQYF. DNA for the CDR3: TGTGCCAGCAGCGAGGCCCCCGGGGGCGGTCAAGAGACCCAGTACTTC.

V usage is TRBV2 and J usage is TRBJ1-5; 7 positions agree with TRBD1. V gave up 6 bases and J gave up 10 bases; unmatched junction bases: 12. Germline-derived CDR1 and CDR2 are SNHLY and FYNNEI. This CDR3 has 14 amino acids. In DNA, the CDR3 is TGTGCCAGCAGCCCCGGGACAGTAATAAGTCCCCAGCATTTT. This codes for CASSPGTVISPQHF. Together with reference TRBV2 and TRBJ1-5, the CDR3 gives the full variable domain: EPEVTQTPSHQVTQMGQEVILRCVPISNHLYFYWYRQILGQKVEFLVSFYNNEISEKSEIFDDQFSVERPDGSNFTLKIRSTKLEDSAMYFCASSPGTVISPQHFGDGTRLSIL.

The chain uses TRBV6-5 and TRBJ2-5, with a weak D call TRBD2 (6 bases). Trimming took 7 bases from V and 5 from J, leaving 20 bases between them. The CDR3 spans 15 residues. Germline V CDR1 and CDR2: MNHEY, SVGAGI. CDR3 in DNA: TGTGCCAGCAAGCCACTCGGACTATCGACGGAGACCCAGTACTTC. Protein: CASKPLGLSTETQYF.

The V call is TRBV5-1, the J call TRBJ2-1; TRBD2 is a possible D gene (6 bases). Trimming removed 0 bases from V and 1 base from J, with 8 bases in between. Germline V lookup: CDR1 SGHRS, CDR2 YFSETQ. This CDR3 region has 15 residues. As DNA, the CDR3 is TGCGCCAGCAGCTTGGGGCTAGCGTCCTACAATGAGCAGTTCTTC. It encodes CASSLGLASYNEQFF.

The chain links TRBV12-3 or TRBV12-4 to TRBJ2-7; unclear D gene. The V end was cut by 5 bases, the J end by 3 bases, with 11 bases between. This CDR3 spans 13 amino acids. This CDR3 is CASSKAVFYEQYF. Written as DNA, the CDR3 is TGTGCCAGCAGTAAGGCCGTATTCTACGAGCAGTACTTC.